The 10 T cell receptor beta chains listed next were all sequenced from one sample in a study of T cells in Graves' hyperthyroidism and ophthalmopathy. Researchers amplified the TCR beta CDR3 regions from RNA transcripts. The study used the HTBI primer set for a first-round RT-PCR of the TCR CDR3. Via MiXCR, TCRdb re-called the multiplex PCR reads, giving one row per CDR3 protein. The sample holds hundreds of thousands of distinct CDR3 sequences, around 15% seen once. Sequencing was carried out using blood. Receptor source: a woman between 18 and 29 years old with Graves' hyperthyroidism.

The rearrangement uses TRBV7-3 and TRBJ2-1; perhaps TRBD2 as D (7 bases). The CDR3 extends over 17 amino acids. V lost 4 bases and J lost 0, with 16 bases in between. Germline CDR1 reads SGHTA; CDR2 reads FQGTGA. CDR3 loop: CASSSPGGGGSYNEQFF. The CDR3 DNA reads TGTGCCAGCAGCTCCCCCGGGGGCGGGGGCTCCTACAATGAGCAGTTCTTC.

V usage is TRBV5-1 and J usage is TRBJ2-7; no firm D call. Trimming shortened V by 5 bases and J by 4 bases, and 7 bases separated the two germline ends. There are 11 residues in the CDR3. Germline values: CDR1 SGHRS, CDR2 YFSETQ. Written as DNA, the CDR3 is TGCGCCAGCAGAAAAGATTACGAGCAGTACTTC. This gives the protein CASRKDYEQYF.

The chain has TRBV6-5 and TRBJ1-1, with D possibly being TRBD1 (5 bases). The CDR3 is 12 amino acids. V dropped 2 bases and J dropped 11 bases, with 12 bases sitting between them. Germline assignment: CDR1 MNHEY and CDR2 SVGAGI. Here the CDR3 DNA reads TGTGCCAGCAGTTACCCGACGGGGGATGCTTTCTTT. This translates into CASSYPTGDAFF.

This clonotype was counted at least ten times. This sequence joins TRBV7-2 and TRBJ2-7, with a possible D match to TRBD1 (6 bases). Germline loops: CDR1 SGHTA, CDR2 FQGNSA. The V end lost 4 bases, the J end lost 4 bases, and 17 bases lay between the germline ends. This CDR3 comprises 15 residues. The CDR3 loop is CASSSRPAGAYEQYF. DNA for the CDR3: TGTGCCAGCAGCTCACGCCCGGCAGGGGCTTACGAGCAGTACTTC. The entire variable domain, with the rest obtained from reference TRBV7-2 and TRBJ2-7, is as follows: GAGVSQSPSNKVTEKGKDVELRCDPISGHTALYWYRQSLGQGLEFLIYFQGNSAPDKSGLPSDRFSAERTGGSVSTLTIQRTQQEDSAVYLCASSSRPAGAYEQYFGPGTRLTVT.

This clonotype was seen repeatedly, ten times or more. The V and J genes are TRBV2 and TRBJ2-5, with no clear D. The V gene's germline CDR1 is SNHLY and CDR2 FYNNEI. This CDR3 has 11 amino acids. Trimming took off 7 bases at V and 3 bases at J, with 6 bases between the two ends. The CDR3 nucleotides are TGTGCCAGCATTATTAAAGAGACCCAGTACTTC. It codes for CASIIKETQYF.

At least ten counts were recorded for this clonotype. The CDR3 spells CAWIPPRRGGEAFF. CDR3 DNA sequence: TGTGCCTGGATTCCCCCCAGGAGGGGTGGTGAAGCTTTCTTT. The genes are TRBV30 and TRBJ1-1, with D possibly TRBD1 on 5 matching bases. Per germline, CDR1 GTSNPN and CDR2 SVGIG (reference sequence). V was cut by 4 bases and J by 7 bases, with 19 bases left in between. The CDR3 length is 14 residues.

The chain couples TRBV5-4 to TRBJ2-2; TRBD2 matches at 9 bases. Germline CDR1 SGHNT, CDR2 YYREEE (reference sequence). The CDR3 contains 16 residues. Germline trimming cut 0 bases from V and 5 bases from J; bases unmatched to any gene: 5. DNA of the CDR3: TGTGCCAGCAGCTTGGGGCTAGCGGGAAAGACCGGGGAGCTGTTTTTT. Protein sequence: CASSLGLAGKTGELFF.

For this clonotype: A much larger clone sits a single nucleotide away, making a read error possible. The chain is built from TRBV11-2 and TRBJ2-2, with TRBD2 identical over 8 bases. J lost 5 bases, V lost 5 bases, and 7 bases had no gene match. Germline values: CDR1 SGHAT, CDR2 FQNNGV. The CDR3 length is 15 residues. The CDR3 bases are TGTGCCAGCAGCATGGCGGGGGGCAGGACCGGGGAGCTGTTTTTT. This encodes CASSMAGGRTGELFF.

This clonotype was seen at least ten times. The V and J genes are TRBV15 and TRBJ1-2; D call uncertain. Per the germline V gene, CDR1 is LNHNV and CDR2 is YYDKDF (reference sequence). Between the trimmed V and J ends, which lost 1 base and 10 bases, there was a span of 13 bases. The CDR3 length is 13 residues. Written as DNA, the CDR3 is TGTGCCACCAGCAGAGTAACGAGTCTTTCCTACACCTTC. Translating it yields CATSRVTSLSYTF. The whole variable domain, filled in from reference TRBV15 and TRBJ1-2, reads DAMVIQNPRYQVTQFGKPVTLSCSQTLNHNVMYWYQQKSSQAPKLLFHYYDKDFNNEADTPDNFQSRRPNTSFCFLDIRSPGLGDTAMYLCATSRVTSLSYTFGSGTRLTVV.

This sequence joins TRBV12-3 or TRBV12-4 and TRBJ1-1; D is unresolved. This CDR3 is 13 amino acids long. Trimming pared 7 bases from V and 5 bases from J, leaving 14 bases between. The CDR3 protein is CASTIILGTEAFF. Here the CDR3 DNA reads TGTGCCAGCACCATTATCCTGGGGACTGAAGCTTTCTTT.